The 14 T cell receptor beta chains in this list originate from one sample, sequenced in a study of cytomegalovirus exposure and HLA in healthy donors. Data came from immunoSEQ multiplex PCR; TCRdb stores just in-frame clones and leaves some out. The sample yields over 200,000 clones, almost 90% seen once. Material for sequencing was PBMCs. The receptors were sampled from a woman aged 18-29 years in good health and CMV-seronegative.

V usage is TRBV7-8 and J usage is TRBJ2-5; no clear D. Germline V CDR1 and CDR2: SGHVS, FQNEAQ. The CDR3 runs 14 residues. Trimming took 2 bases from V and 0 from J, leaving 7 bases between them. The DNA for the CDR3 is TGTGCCAGCAGCTTATCTGGAGACCAAGAGACCCAGTACTTC. Protein: CASSLSGDQETQYF.

This chain uses TRBV11-2 with TRBJ2-7; weak D call: TRBD2 (6 bases). The CDR3 covers 17 residues. CDR1 and CDR2 (germline): SGHAT, FQNNGV. Trimming pared 0 bases from V and 2 bases from J, leaving 17 bases between. CDR3 nucleotides: TGTGCCAGCAGCTTAGATCCTGGACTACATGGGCCCTACGAGCAGTACTTC. The encoded protein is CASSLDPGLHGPYEQYF.

This chain joins TRBV2 and TRBJ2-7; 7 bases are shared with TRBD1. The V segment lost 4 bases and the J segment 3 bases; nucleotides outside the gene matches: 3. The germline V gene has CDR1 SNHLY and CDR2 FYNNEI. The CDR3 spans 13 residues. CDR3 DNA: TGTGCCAGCAGTGGGGACAGTGACTACGAGCAGTACTTC. The encoded protein is CASSGDSDYEQYF.

This clone was counted once. V usage is TRBV7-9 and J usage is TRBJ2-1; 7 bases are shared with TRBD2. Germline CDR1 is SEHNR and CDR2 is FQNEAQ (reference sequence). The CDR3 totals 15 residues. V lost 3 bases, J lost 4 bases, and 6 bases stayed unmatched. Here the CDR3 reads CASSLNSGTYNEQFF. In DNA form, the CDR3 reads TGTGCCAGCAGCTTGAACAGCGGGACTTACAATGAGCAGTTCTTC. Full variable domain (remainder filled in from reference TRBV7-9 and TRBJ2-1): DTGVSQNPRHKITKRGQNVTFRCDPISEHNRLYWYRQTLGQGPEFLTYFQNEAQLEKSRLLSDRFSAERPKGSFSTLEIQRTEQGDSAMYLCASSLNSGTYNEQFFGPGTRLTVL.

The chain links TRBV29-1 to TRBJ2-1; 8 bases are shared with TRBD2. Germline CDR1 is SQVTM and CDR2 is ANQGSEA. This CDR3 is built from 20 residues. Trimming at V came to 0 bases and at J to 8 bases, leaving 24 bases not matched to a gene. The CDR3 spells CSVEDRREREGPLYLHEQFF. DNA of the CDR3: TGCAGCGTTGAAGATCGGAGAGAACGGGAGGGCCCTCTTTATCTCCATGAGCAGTTCTTC.

The chain couples TRBV5-6 to TRBJ1-4; no definite D call. This CDR3 is built from 14 residues. Between the trimmed V and J ends, which lost 0 bases and 7 bases, there was a span of 10 bases. Looked up from germline, CDR1 is SGHDT and CDR2 is YYEEEE. CDR3 nucleotides: TGTGCCAGCAGCTTGGCCGAGCGCCGTGAAAAACTGTTTTTT. It encodes CASSLAERREKLFF. The full variable domain, with the rest looked up from reference TRBV5-6 and TRBJ1-4, is DAGVTQSPTHLIKTRGQQVTLRCSPKSGHDTVSWYQQALGQGPQFIFQYYEEEERQRGNFPDRFSGHQFPNYSSELNVNALLLGDSALYLCASSLAERREKLFFGSGTQLSVL.

The rearrangement uses TRBV5-1 and TRBJ2-1; TRBD2 matches at 12 bases. Trimming cost V 2 bases and J 1 base; bases outside gene matches: 4. Per the germline V gene, CDR1 is SGHRS and CDR2 is YFSETQ. The CDR3 runs to 17 residues. In DNA form, the CDR3 reads TGCGCCAGCAGCTTTGGACTAGCGGGATGGTCCTACAATGAGCAGTTCTTC. Translation: CASSFGLAGWSYNEQFF.

V usage is TRBV10-3 and J usage is TRBJ2-7; 7 bases fit TRBD1. Germline loops: CDR1 ENHRY, CDR2 SYGVKD. The CDR3 spans 14 residues. The V and J ends lost 6 bases and 0 bases, in that order; junction bases with no gene match: 5. DNA for the CDR3: TGTGCCATCAGAGGGACAGAGTTCTCCTACGAGCAGTACTTC. Translated, it gives CAIRGTEFSYEQYF.

This clone has only one observation. The chain has TRBV9 and TRBJ2-7, with 9 bases aligning to TRBD2. Germline V gene lookup returns CDR1 SGDLS and CDR2 YYNGEE. This CDR3 region has 14 residues. The junction had 4 bases not matched to a gene; V was cut back by 2 bases and J by 4 bases. The CDR3 is CASSVGTSFYEQYF. The CDR3 coding sequence is TGTGCCAGCAGCGTCGGGACTAGCTTTTACGAGCAGTACTTC.

This chain uses TRBV9 with TRBJ2-5; 8 bases are a match to TRBD2. The junction had 5 bases not matched to a gene; V was cut back by 3 bases and J by 1 base. This CDR3 is 15 amino acids long. CDR1 and CDR2 from the germline V gene are SGDLS and YYNGEE. Here the CDR3 reads CASSELAGPQETQYF. CDR3 DNA sequence: TGTGCCAGCAGCGAGCTAGCGGGTCCCCAAGAGACCCAGTACTTC.

V gene TRBV27 combines with J gene TRBJ2-5; the match to TRBD2 covers 8 bases. The V gene end was trimmed by 2 bases and the J gene end by 8 bases; junction bases not matched to a gene: 4. The CDR3 contains 13 residues. The V gene's germline CDR1 is MNHEY and CDR2 SMNVEV (reference sequence). The CDR3 sequence is CASSLRSGSTQYF. In DNA, the CDR3 is TGTGCCAGCAGTTTACGGAGCGGGAGCACCCAGTACTTC.

J is TRBJ2-7 and V is TRBV29-1, with 9 positions matching TRBD1. Germline V gives CDR1 SQVTM, CDR2 ANQGSEA. J lost 2 bases, V lost 7 bases, and 9 bases had no gene match. This CDR3 has 14 amino acids. This CDR3 reads CSAVKGTGPYEQYF. In DNA form, the CDR3 reads TGCAGCGCCGTTAAGGGGACAGGGCCCTACGAGCAGTACTTC.

The V call is TRBV27, the J call TRBJ1-3; D may be TRBD1 (6 bases). V was trimmed by 0 bases and J by 2 bases, leaving 8 bases between them. The CDR3 spans 15 residues. The germline V gene has CDR1 MNHEY and CDR2 SMNVEV (reference sequence). In DNA, the CDR3 is TGTGCCAGCAGTTTATCGTGGACAGCTGGAAACACCATATATTTT. Translating it yields CASSLSWTAGNTIYF.

J is TRBJ1-1 and V is TRBV27; D is undetermined. There are 13 residues in the CDR3. Germline lookup yields CDR1 MNHEY and CDR2 SMNVEV (reference sequence). With 8 bases removed from V and 6 bases from J, the gap between germline ends came to 16 bases. CDR3 sequence (DNA): TGTGCCAGCGGCAACTCGAAGGACTCTGAAGCTTTCTTT. Protein sequence: CASGNSKDSEAFF.